This TCR beta chain came from a study of a mutant IDH1 vaccine in newly diagnosed glioma. V was clipped by 6 bases and J by 1 base, with 9 bases between them. CDR1 is ENHRY, CDR2 SYGVKD, per germline. There are 13 residues in the CDR3. Time point described: week 47, end of study. All doses held 300 ug of mutant IDH1 20-mer peptide, with topical imiquimod. This clone is a singleton in its sample. Antigen unknown. The protocol was immunoSEQ multiplex PCR, while the TCRdb copy is restricted to in-frame clones and leaves out a portion. This table has around 40,000 clones, around 82% appearing once. The chain employs TRBV10-3 and TRBJ1-1; D is undetermined. This receptor was taken from a young man with glioma. Some clones in this sample may be carry-over from other donors' samples. The sequenced sample was PBMCs, obtained from a glioma patient whose treatment included an IDH1 peptide vaccine. The chain's CDR3 is CAIRRTENTEAFF. CDR3 DNA sequence: TGTGCCATCAGGCGAACAGAGAACACTGAAGCTTTCTTT.